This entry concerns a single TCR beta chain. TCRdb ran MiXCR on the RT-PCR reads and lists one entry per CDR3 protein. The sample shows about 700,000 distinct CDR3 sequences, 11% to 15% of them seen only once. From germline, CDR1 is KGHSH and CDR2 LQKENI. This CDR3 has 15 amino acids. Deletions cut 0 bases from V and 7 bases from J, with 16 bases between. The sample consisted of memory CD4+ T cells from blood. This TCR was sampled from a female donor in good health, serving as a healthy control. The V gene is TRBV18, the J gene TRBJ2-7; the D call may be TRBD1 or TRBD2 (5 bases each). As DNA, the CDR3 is TGTGCCAGCTCACCACCGGGGACGCTCGCCGGAGAGCAGTACTTC. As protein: CASSPPGTLAGEQYF.